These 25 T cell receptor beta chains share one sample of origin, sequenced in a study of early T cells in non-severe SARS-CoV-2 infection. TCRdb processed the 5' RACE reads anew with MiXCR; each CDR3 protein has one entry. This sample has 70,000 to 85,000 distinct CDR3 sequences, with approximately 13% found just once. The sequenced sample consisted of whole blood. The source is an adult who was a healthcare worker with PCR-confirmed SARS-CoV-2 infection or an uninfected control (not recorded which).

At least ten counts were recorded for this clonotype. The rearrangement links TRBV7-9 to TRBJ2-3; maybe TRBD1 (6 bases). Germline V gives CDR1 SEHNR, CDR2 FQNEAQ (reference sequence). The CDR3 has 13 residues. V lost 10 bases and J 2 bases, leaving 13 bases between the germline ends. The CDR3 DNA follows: TGTGCCATCGTCAGGGGCCCCACAGATACGCAGTATTTT. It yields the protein CAIVRGPTDTQYF.

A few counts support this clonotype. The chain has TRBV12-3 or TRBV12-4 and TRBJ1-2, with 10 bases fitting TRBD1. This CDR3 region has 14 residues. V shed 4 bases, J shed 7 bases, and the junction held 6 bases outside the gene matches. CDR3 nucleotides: TGTGCCAGCAGTTCGGGACAGGGGCTCTCTGGCTACACCTTC. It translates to CASSSGQGLSGYTF.

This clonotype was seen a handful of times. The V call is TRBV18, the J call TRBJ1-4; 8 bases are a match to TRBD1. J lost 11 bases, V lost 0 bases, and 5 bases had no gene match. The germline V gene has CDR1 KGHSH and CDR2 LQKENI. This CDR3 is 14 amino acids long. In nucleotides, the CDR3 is TGTGCCAGCTCACCACCGACAGGGGTATGGAAACTGTTTTTT. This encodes CASSPPTGVWKLFF.

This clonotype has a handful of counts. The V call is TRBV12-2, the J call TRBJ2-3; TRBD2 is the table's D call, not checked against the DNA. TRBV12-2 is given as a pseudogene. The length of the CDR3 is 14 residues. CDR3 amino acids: CASRFDLAPDTQYF. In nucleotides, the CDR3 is TGTGCAAGTCGCTTCGACCTAGCCCCAGATACGCAGTATTTT.

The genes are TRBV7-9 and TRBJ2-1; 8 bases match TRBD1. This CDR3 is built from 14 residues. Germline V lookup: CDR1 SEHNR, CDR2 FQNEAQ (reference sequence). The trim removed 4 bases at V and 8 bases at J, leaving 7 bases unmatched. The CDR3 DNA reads TGTGCCAGCAGCTCGGACAGGGATGAGTATGAGCAGTTCTTC. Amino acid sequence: CASSSDRDEYEQFF.

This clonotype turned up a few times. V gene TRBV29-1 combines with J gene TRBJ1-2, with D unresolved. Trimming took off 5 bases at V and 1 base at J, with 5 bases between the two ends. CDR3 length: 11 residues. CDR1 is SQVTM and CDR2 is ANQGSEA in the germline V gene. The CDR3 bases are TGCAGCGTTAGCAGTAACTATGGCTACACCTTC. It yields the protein CSVSSNYGYTF.

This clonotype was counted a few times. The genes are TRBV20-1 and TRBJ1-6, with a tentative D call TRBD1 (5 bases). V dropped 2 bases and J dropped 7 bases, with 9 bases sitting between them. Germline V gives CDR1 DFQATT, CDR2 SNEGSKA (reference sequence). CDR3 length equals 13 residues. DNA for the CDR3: TGCAGTGCTAGATCAGGGCTAAATTCACCCCTCCACTTT. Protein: CSARSGLNSPLHF.

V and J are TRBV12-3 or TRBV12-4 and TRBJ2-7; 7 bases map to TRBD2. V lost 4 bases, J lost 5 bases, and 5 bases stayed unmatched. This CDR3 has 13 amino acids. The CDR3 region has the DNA TGTGCCAGCAGTTCTGGGGGGGGAAACGAGCAGTACTTC. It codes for CASSSGGGNEQYF.

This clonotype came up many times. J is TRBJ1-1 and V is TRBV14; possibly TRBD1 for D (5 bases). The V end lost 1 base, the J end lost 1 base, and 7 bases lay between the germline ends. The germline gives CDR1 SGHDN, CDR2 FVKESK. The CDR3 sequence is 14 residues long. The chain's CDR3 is CASSQVRGNTEAFF. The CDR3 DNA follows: TGTGCCAGCAGCCAAGTAAGGGGGAACACTGAAGCTTTCTTT.

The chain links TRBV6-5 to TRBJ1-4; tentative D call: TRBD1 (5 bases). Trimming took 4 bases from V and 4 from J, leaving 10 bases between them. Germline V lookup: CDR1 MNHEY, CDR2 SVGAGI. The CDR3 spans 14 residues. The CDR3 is CASSFQQGNEKLFF. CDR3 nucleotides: TGTGCCAGCAGTTTTCAGCAGGGTAATGAAAAACTGTTTTTT.

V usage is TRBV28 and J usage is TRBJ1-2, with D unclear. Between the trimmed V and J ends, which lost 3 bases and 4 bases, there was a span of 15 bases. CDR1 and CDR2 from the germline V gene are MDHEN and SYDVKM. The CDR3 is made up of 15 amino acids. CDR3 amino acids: CASSLDEGRSYGYTF. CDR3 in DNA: TGTGCCAGCAGTTTGGACGAGGGTCGTAGCTATGGCTACACCTTC.

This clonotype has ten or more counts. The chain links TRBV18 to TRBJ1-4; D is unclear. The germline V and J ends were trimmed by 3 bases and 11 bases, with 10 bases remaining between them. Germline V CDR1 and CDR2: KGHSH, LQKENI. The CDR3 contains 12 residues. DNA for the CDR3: TGTGCCAGCTCACCGACGTCCGATAAACTGTTTTTT. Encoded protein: CASSPTSDKLFF. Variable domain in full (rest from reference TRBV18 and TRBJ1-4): NAGVMQNPRHLVRRRGQEARLRCSPMKGHSHVYWYRQLPEEGLKFMVYLQKENIIDESGMPKERFSAEFPKEGPSILRIQQVVRGDSAAYFCASSPTSDKLFFGSGTQLSVL.

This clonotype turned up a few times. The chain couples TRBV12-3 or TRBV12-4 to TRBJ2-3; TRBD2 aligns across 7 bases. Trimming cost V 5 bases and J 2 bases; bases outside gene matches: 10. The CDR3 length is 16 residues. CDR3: CASSQYGGIITDTQYF. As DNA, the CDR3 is TGTGCCAGCAGTCAATACGGGGGGATCATCACAGATACGCAGTATTTT.

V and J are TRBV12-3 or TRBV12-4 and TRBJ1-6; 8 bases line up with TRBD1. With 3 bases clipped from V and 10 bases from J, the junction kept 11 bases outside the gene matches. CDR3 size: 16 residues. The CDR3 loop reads CASSFAGGRGRSPLHF. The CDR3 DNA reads TGTGCCAGCAGTTTTGCCGGGGGCAGGGGGCGGTCACCCCTCCACTTT.

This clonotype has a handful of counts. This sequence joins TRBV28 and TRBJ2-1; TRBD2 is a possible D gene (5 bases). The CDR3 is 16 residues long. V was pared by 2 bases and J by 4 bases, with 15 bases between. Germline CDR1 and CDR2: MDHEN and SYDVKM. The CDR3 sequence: CASSLRRAQLYNEQFF. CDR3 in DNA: TGTGCCAGCAGTTTACGGCGGGCACAGCTATACAATGAGCAGTTCTTC.

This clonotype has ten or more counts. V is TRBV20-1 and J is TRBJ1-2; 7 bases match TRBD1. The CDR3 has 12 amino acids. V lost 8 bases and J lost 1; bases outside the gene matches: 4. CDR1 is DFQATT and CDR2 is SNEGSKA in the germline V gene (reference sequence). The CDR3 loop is CSQGGVNYGYTF. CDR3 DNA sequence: TGCAGTCAGGGGGGAGTTAACTATGGCTACACCTTC.

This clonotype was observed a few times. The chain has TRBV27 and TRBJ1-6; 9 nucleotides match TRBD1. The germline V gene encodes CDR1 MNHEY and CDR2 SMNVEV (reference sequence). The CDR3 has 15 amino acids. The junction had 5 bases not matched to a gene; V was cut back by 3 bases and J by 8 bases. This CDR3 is CASSFNRGLDSPLHF. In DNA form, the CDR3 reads TGTGCCAGCAGTTTTAACAGGGGGCTAGATTCACCCCTCCACTTT.

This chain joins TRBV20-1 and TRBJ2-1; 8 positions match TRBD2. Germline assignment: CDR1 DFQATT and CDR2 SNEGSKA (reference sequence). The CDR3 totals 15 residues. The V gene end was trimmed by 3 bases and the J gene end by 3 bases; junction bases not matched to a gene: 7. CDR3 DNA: TGCAGTGCTAGGAGAGCGGGAGCAGTCTACAATGAGCAGTTCTTC. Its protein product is CSARRAGAVYNEQFF.

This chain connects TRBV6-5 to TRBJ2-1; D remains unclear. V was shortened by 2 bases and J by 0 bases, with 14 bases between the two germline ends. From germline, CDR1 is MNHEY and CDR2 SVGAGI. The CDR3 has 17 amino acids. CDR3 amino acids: CASSYRGPYGSYNEQFF. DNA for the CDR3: TGTGCCAGCAGTTACCGCGGTCCATACGGCTCCTACAATGAGCAGTTCTTC.

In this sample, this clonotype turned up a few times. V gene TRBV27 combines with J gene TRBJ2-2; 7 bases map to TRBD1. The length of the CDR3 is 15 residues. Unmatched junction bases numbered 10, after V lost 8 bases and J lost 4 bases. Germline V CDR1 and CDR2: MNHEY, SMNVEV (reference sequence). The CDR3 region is CASALQGFRTGELFF. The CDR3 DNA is TGTGCCAGCGCGCTACAGGGGTTCCGCACCGGGGAGCTGTTTTTT.

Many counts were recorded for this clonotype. CDR3 in amino acids: CASRSNRDSQPQHF. In nucleotides, the CDR3 is TGTGCCAGCAGAAGCAACCGGGACAGTCAGCCCCAGCATTTT. This chain uses TRBV27 with TRBJ1-5; 7 bases align to TRBD1. CDR1 is MNHEY and CDR2 is SMNVEV in the germline V gene (reference sequence). The CDR3 consists of 14 residues. After removal of 6 bases from V and 6 bases from J, the junction contained 8 bases not matched to a gene.

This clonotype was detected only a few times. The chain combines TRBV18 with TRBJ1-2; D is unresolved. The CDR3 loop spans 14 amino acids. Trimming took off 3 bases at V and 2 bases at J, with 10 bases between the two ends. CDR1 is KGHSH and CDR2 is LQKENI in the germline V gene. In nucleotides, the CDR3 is TGTGCCAGCTCACCTCCGGAACACAACTATGGCTACACCTTC. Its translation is CASSPPEHNYGYTF.

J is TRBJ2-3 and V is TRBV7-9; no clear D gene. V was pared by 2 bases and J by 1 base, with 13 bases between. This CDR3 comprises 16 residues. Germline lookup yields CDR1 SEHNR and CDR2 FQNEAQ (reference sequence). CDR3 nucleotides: TGTGCCAGCAGCTTAAGTCATCGACCTCGCACAGATACGCAGTATTTT. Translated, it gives CASSLSHRPRTDTQYF.

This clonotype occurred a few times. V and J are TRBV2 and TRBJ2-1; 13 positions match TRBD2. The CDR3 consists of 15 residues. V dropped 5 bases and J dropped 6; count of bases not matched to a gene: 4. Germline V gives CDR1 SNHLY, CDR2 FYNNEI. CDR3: CASSRTSGSRNEQFF. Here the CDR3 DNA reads TGTGCCAGCAGTCGGACTAGCGGGAGTCGCAATGAGCAGTTCTTC.

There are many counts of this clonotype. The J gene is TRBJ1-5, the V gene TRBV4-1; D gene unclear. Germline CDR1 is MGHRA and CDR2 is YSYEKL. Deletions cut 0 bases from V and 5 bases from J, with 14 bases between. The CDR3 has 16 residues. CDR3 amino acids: CASSQDREGIDQPQHF. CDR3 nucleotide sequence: TGCGCCAGCAGCCAAGACCGGGAGGGAATCGATCAGCCCCAGCATTTT.